A selection of T cell receptor beta chains follows, all from one sample in a study of PD-1 blockade in classical Hodgkin lymphoma. The repertoire was sequenced with immunoSEQ multiplex PCR; TCRdb's copy has only in-frame clones and lacks some. The data show about 110,000 clones, with 80% to 90% seen just once and 15% to 20% held by the top ten. The source material was peripheral blood mononuclear cells (PBMCs), sampled before the second cycle of nivolumab. The origin of the receptors is a human donor with classical Hodgkin lymphoma. The CDR3 runs from the conserved cysteine through the conserved F or W. The order of the fields is J gene, clone size, CDR3 length, V gene, CDR3 protein. Only some rows state a clone size, as once, few, many or a class for expanded clones.

j_gene: TRBJ1-2; abundance: once; len: 14; v_gene: TRBV7-2; CDR3aa: CASSADSRSDGYTF
j_gene: TRBJ2-3; abundance: NA; len: 16; v_gene: TRBV7-2; CDR3aa: CASSSYRATHTDTQYF
j_gene: TRBJ2-7; abundance: NA; len: 15; v_gene: TRBV7-2; CDR3aa: CASNEREEISYEQYF
j_gene: TRBJ2-1; abundance: NA; len: 15; v_gene: TRBV11-1; CDR3aa: CASSLVETRRNEQFF
j_gene: TRBJ1-1; abundance: NA; len: 13; v_gene: TRBV6-5; CDR3aa: CASSRVGGTEAFF
j_gene: TRBJ2-7; abundance: NA; len: 15; v_gene: TRBV7-2; CDR3aa: CASSFGLAGGSEQYF
j_gene: TRBJ2-5; abundance: NA; len: 13; v_gene: TRBV5-6; CDR3aa: CASSLAGRETQYF
j_gene: TRBJ1-2; abundance: NA; len: 12; v_gene: TRBV6-6; CDR3aa: CASKRTGYGYTF
j_gene: TRBJ2-3; abundance: NA; len: 16; v_gene: TRBV5-1; CDR3aa: CASSPGGGGGTDTQYF
j_gene: TRBJ1-1; abundance: NA; len: 14; v_gene: TRBV5-4; CDR3aa: CASSLGEGNTEAFF
j_gene: TRBJ2-7; abundance: NA; len: 15; v_gene: TRBV18; CDR3aa: CASSSHVTWVYEQYF
j_gene: TRBJ2-1; abundance: NA; len: 18; v_gene: TRBV27; CDR3aa: CASSLRDPGLSLYNEQFF
j_gene: TRBJ2-1; abundance: NA; len: 16; v_gene: TRBV4-3; CDR3aa: CASSPSTGAFHDEQFF
j_gene: TRBJ2-2; abundance: NA; len: 13; v_gene: TRBV5-5; CDR3aa: CASSLRGSGELFF
j_gene: TRBJ1-2; abundance: NA; len: 15; v_gene: TRBV27; CDR3aa: CASSPSPDSSYGYTF